This T cell receptor (beta chain) is drawn from a study of cytomegalovirus exposure and HLA in healthy donors. Notes on the study in general: There were a few CMV-associated chains whose specificity for CMV antigens was confirmed in vitro.

V was clipped by 1 base and J by 4 bases, with 17 bases between them. The CDR3 loop spans 16 amino acids. The germline V gene encodes CDR1 SGHVS and CDR2 FQNEAQ. On this clone: The antigen remains unidentified.

Primers included in the PCR were 60 Vbeta and 13 Jbeta primers. Sequenced by immunoSEQ multiplex PCR; TCRdb stores in-frame clones only, minus some. Here the sample spans about 180,000 clones, about four fifths being singletons. Sample: PBMCs. This clonotype was sampled from a woman aged 30 to 39 in good health and CMV-seronegative. The J gene is TRBJ2-7, the V gene TRBV7-8, with D possibly matching TRBD2 (5 bases). The CDR3 sequence is CASSLGAGGPTYEQYF. The CDR3, as DNA: TGTGCCAGCAGCTTAGGGGCGGGTGGGCCAACGTACGAGCAGTACTTC.